The present T cell receptor (beta chain) was sequenced within a study of CD8 T cell repertoires and HIV-1 epitope variants. On the study more broadly: Each of Twenty-five Gag and Nef epitope peptides stimulated a separate culture. An uncultured baseline aliquot held 1M T cells. T cells were cultured for approximately ten days with cytokines added on days 3 and 7.

Repertoires were generated with immunoSEQ multiplex PCR, while TCRdb's copy carries only in-frame clones and drops some. The repertoire consists of thousands of clones, with about 70% occurring once and the leading ten covering over 40%. As for this clone: Its antigen is not identified.

Sequencing was carried out using cultured CD8+ T cells derived from PBMCs. This clonotype was obtained from a male donor with HIV.

The CDR3 spells CASSSGQNGYTF. DNA of the CDR3: TGTGCCAGCAGTTCAGGACAGAATGGCTACACCTTC. This chain connects TRBV6-5 to TRBJ1-2; D might be TRBD1 (6 bases). Deletions cut 4 bases from V and 6 bases from J, with 9 bases between. Per germline, CDR1 MNHEY and CDR2 SVGAGI. This CDR3 is built from 12 residues.